This T cell receptor (beta chain) was sequenced in a study of human T cells and chemical hapten exposure. Study-level information: Mainly, slight library volume differences in the pool made TCR yields vary.

This clonotype was seen a handful of times. Time point indicated: pre-sensitization, week 0. Described treatment: therapeutic diphenylcyclopropenone sensitization with weekly scalp DPC. Every patch test was put on after a blood sample was taken. TCRdb passed the RACE reads through MiXCR, listing each CDR3 protein once. In the table there are around 62,000 distinct CDR3 sequences, around 7% of which are singletons. J was trimmed by 7 bases and V by 3 bases; bases with no gene match: 13. Germline values: CDR1 SGHAT, CDR2 FQNNGV. This CDR3 contains 17 residues. Sequenced here: whole blood, sampled in connection with sensitization to the hapten diphenylcyclopropenone (DPC). The chain employs TRBV11-2 and TRBJ2-2; 8 bases map to TRBD1. The receptor comes from a woman aged 30 to 39 with alopecia areata. Some clones in this sample may be carry-over from other donors' samples. In DNA, the CDR3 is TGTGCCAGCAGCTTCGTACCCACCGGGGACAGGCGCGGGGAGCTGTTTTTT. Its protein product is CASSFVPTGDRRGELFF.